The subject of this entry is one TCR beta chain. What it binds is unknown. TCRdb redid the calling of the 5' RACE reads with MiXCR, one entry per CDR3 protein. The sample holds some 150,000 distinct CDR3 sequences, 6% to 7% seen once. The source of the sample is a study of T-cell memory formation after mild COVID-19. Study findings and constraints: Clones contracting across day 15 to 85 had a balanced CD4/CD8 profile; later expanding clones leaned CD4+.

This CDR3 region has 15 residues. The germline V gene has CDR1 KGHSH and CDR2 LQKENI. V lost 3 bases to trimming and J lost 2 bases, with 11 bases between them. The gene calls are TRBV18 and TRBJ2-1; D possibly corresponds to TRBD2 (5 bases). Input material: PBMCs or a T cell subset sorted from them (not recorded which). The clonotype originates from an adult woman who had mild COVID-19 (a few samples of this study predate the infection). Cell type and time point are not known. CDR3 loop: CASSPRRQPYNEQFF. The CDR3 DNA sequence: TGTGCCAGCTCACCGCGGAGGCAGCCCTACAATGAGCAGTTCTTC.